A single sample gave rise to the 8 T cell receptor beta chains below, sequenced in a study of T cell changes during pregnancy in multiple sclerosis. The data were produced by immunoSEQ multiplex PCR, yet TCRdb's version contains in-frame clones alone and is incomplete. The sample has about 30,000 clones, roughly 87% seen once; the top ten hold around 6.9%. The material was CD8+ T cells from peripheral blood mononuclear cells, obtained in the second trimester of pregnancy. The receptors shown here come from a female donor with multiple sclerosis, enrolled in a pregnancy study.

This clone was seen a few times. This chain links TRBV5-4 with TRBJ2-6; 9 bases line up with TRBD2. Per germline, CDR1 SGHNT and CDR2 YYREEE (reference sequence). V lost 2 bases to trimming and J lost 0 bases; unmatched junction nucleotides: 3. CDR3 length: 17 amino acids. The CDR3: CASSFGTSSSGANVLTF. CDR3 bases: TGTGCCAGCAGCTTCGGGACTAGCAGCTCTGGGGCCAACGTCCTGACTTTC.

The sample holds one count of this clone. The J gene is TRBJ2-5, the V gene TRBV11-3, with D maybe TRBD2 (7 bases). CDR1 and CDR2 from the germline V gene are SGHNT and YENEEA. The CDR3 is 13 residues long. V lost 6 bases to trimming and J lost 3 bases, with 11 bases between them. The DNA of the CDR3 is TGTGCCAGCAGGGGGGAGGGGGAAGAGACCCAGTACTTC. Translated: CASRGEGEETQYF.

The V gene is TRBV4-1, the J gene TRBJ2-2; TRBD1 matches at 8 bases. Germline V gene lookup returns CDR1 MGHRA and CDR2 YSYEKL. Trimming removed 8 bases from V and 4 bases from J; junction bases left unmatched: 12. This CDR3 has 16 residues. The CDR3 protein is CASVSIGQGGTGELFF. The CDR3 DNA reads TGCGCCAGCGTAAGCATCGGACAGGGCGGCACCGGGGAGCTGTTTTTT.

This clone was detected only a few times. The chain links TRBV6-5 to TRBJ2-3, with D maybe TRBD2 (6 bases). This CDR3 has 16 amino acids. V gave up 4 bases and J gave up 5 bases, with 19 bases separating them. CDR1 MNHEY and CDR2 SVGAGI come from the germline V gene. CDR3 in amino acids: CASSSSVAEGVDTQYF. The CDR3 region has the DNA TGTGCCAGCAGTTCATCGGTAGCGGAGGGTGTAGATACGCAGTATTTT.

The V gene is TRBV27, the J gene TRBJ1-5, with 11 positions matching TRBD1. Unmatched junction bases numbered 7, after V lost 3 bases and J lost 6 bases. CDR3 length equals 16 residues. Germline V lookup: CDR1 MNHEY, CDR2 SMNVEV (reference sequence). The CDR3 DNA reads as TGTGCCAGCAGTTTGTCTGGACAGGGGGCTGGTCAGCCCCAGCATTTT. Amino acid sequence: CASSLSGQGAGQPQHF.

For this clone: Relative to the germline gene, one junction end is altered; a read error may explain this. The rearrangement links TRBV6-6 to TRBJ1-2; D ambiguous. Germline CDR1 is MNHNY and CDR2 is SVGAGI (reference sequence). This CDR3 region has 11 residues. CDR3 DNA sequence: TGTGCCAGCAGTTACGGGCCCCATGCCTACTTC. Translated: CASSYGPHAYF.

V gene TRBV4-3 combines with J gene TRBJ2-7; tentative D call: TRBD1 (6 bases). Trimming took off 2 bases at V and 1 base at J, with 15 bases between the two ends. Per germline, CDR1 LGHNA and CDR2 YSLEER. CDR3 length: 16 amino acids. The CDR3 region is CASSQREADSSYEQYF. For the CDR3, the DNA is TGCGCCAGCAGCCAAAGAGAGGCGGACAGTTCCTACGAGCAGTACTTC.

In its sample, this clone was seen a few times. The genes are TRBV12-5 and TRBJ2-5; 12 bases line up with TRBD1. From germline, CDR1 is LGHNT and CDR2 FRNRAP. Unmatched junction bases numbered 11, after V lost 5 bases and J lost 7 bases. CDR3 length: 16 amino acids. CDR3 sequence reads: CASGQLGTGGVGTQYF. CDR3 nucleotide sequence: TGTGCTAGTGGTCAATTAGGGACAGGGGGCGTTGGGACCCAGTACTTC.